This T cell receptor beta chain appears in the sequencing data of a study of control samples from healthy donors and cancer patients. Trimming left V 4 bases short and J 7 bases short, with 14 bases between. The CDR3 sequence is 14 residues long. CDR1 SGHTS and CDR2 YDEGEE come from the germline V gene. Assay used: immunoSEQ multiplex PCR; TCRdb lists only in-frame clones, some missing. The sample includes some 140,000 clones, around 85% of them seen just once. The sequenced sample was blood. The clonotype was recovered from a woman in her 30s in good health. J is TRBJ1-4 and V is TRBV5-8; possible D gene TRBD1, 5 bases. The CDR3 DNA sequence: TGTGCCAGCAGCCCCTCGGACAAGCTTGAAAAACTGTTTTTT. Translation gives CASSPSDKLEKLFF. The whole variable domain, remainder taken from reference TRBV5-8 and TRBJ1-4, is EAGVTQSPTHLIKTRGQQATLRCSPISGHTSVYWYQQALGLGLQFLLWYDEGEERNRGNFPPRFSGRQFPNYSSELNVNALELEDSALYLCASSPSDKLEKLFFGSGTQLSVL.